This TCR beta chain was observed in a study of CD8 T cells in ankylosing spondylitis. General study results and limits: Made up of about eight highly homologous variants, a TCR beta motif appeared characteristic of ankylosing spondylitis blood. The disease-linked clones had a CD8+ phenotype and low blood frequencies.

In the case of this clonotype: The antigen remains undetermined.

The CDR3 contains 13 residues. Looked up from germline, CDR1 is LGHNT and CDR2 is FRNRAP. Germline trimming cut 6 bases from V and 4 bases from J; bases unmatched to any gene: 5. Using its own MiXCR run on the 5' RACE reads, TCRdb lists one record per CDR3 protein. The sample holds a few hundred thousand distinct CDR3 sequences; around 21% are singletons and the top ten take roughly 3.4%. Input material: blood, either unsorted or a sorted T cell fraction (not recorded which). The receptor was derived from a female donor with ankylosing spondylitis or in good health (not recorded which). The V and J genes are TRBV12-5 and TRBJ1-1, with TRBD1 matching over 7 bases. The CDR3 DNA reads TGTGCTAGTGGCCAGAACAGGGGCACTGAAGCTTTCTTT. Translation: CASGQNRGTEAFF.